Each of the 20 T cell receptor beta chains below was sequenced from the same sample in a study of T cell changes during pregnancy in multiple sclerosis. TCRdb keeps only in-frame clones here, not all; method: immunoSEQ multiplex PCR. The sample includes 40,000 or so clones, 90% to 95% of them seen just once. The source was peripheral blood, collected before pregnancy. The receptors stem from a female donor with multiple sclerosis, enrolled in a pregnancy study.

This chain uses TRBV30 with TRBJ1-1; D remains unclear. The CDR3 spans 12 residues. CDR1 and CDR2 from the germline V gene are GTSNPN and SVGIG (reference sequence). V was shortened by 4 bases and J by 4 bases, with 10 bases between the two germline ends. The CDR3 bases are TGTGCCTGGAACCTAGGAGGCACTGAAGCTTTCTTT. Protein product: CAWNLGGTEAFF.

The genes are TRBV11-2 and TRBJ2-7; D perhaps matches TRBD2 (5 bases). This CDR3 is 15 amino acids long. CDR1 SGHAT and CDR2 FQNNGV come from the germline V gene. The germline V and J ends were trimmed by 5 bases and 1 base, with 15 bases remaining between them. CDR3 nucleotides: TGTGCCAGCAGCCAGGACTTGGGCGTATCCTACGAGCAGTACTTC. Translated, it gives CASSQDLGVSYEQYF.

The genes are TRBV4-1 and TRBJ2-7; 9 nucleotides match TRBD1. CDR1 is MGHRA and CDR2 is YSYEKL in the germline V gene. The CDR3 has 15 amino acids. The V and J ends lost 0 bases and 6 bases, in that order; junction bases with no gene match: 6. This CDR3 is CASSQDLTGGVEQYF. In DNA form, the CDR3 reads TGCGCCAGCAGCCAAGATCTTACAGGGGGCGTCGAGCAGTACTTC.

This sequence joins TRBV7-8 and TRBJ1-5, with D unclear. The germline V and J ends were trimmed by 2 bases and 1 base, with 12 bases remaining between them. This CDR3 has 16 amino acids. The germline V gene has CDR1 SGHVS and CDR2 FQNEAQ. The DNA for the CDR3 is TGTGCCAGCAGCTTAAGGCGAGCCGGGAGCAATCAGCCCCAGCATTTT. The encoded protein is CASSLRRAGSNQPQHF.

The chain recombines TRBV7-9 with TRBJ2-7, with D uncertain. The V end lost 5 bases, the J end lost 4 bases, and 18 bases lay between the germline ends. This CDR3 region has 15 residues. Germline CDR1 reads SEHNR; CDR2 reads FQNEAQ (reference sequence). CDR3 sequence: CASSAFPLPGYEQYF. The CDR3 nucleotides read TGTGCCAGCAGCGCCTTCCCACTTCCCGGGTACGAGCAGTACTTC.

This chain links TRBV6-1 with TRBJ2-1, with 11 bases fitting TRBD2. V lost 6 bases and J lost 7; bases outside the gene matches: 8. The CDR3 spans 15 residues. CDR1 and CDR2 from the germline V gene are MNHNS and SASEGT. Here the CDR3 reads CASRQLAGDANEQFF. The CDR3 DNA reads as TGTGCCAGCAGGCAACTAGCGGGAGATGCGAATGAGCAGTTCTTC.

V usage is TRBV6-4 and J usage is TRBJ2-1; 14 positions match TRBD2. CDR3 size: 16 residues. Germline CDR1 reads MRHNA; CDR2 reads SNTAGT. V shed 3 bases and J 7 bases; nucleotides not matched to a gene: 5. The CDR3 loop reads CASSEAGTSGSNEQFF. The CDR3 coding sequence is TGTGCCAGCAGTGAGGCCGGGACTAGCGGGAGTAATGAGCAGTTCTTC.

The chain joins TRBV5-1 to TRBJ1-5; a possible D gene is TRBD1 (5 bases). Trimming removed 0 bases from V and 5 bases from J, with 9 bases in between. The CDR3 is made up of 14 amino acids. In germline, CDR1 is SGHRS, CDR2 YFSETQ. CDR3 residues: CASSLGGSDQPQHF. CDR3 DNA sequence: TGCGCCAGCAGCTTGGGGGGCAGTGATCAGCCCCAGCATTTT.

The CDR3 DNA follows: TGCGCCAGCAGTGAGCGATCGGGACTCACCTTGGGGGAGACCCAGTACTTC. Amino acid sequence: CASSERSGLTLGETQYF. This sequence joins TRBV10-1 and TRBJ2-5; perhaps TRBD2 as D (6 bases). The CDR3 length is 17 residues. V was cut by 2 bases and J by 5 bases, with 21 bases left in between. Per germline, CDR1 WNHNN and CDR2 SYGVQD (reference sequence).

The chain combines TRBV7-2 with TRBJ1-2, with 7 bases aligning to TRBD1. CDR3 length: 14 amino acids. CDR1 is SGHTA and CDR2 is FQGNSA in the germline V gene. V lost 5 bases, J lost 3 bases, and 6 bases stayed unmatched. The CDR3 nucleotides read TGTGCCAGCAGCGTCGGAGGGGGCGACTATGGCTACACCTTC. Translating it yields CASSVGGGDYGYTF.

The chain couples TRBV11-2 to TRBJ2-7, with D possibly TRBD1 on 6 matching bases. The CDR3 spans 12 residues. Germline V CDR1 and CDR2: SGHAT, FQNNGV. The V end was cut by 5 bases, the J end by 3 bases, with 8 bases between. The CDR3 sequence is CASSLTGYEQYF. The CDR3 nucleotides read TGTGCCAGCAGCCTGACAGGCTACGAGCAGTACTTC.

The chain employs TRBV7-9 and TRBJ1-3; no definite D call. Germline CDR1 and CDR2: SEHNR and FQNEAQ (reference sequence). CDR3 length: 17 amino acids. V shed 2 bases and J shed 0 bases, with 14 bases lying between them. CDR3 amino acids: CASSLSGGRTSGNTIYF. The CDR3 DNA is TGTGCCAGCAGCTTATCGGGAGGGAGAACCTCTGGAAACACCATATATTTT.

V usage is TRBV30 and J usage is TRBJ1-5; possible D gene TRBD1, 5 bases. The CDR3 sequence is 13 residues long. CDR1 GTSNPN and CDR2 SVGIG come from the germline V gene (reference sequence). Trimming removed 0 bases at V and 6 bases at J, with 9 bases between. Written as DNA, the CDR3 is TGTGCCTGGAGTGTCAGGGATCTTCAGCCCCAGCATTTT. Protein: CAWSVRDLQPQHF.

This clone was counted a single time. The chain uses TRBV4-2 and TRBJ2-3, with TRBD2 identical over 11 bases. The CDR3 runs 17 residues. Germline V gene sequence: CDR1 LGHNA, CDR2 YNFKEQ. The J segment lost 0 bases and the V segment lost 5 bases, leaving 7 bases of the junction unmatched. The CDR3, as DNA: TGTGCCAGCAGCTTTCGGGGGACTAGCGGTAGCACAGATACGCAGTATTTT. Encoded protein: CASSFRGTSGSTDTQYF.

DNA for the CDR3: TGTGCCAGTAGTATCTTAGACAGACCCTACGAGCAGTACTTC. This encodes CASSILDRPYEQYF. J is TRBJ2-7 and V is TRBV19, with TRBD1 as a possible D gene (5 bases). V lost 3 bases and J 2 bases, leaving 11 bases between the germline ends. CDR3 length: 14 amino acids. The germline CDR1 and CDR2 sequences are LNHDA and SQIVND (reference sequence).

Regarding this clone: Germline is not matched at one junction end, which may reflect a read error. This rearrangement joins TRBV5-4 to TRBJ2-7; 16 bases map to TRBD2. From germline, CDR1 is SGHNT and CDR2 YYREEE (reference sequence). This CDR3 contains 17 residues. CDR3 amino acids: CASSPGTSGRASHEQYF. The CDR3 coding sequence is TGTGCCAGCAGCCCTGGGACTAGCGGGAGGGCCTCCCACGAGCAGTACTTC. Complete variable domain (other parts from reference TRBV5-4 and TRBJ2-7): ETGVTQSPTHLIKTRGQQVTLRCSSQSGHNTVSWYQQALGQGPQFIFQYYREEENGRGNFPPRFSGLQFPNYSSELNVNALELDDSALYLCASSPGTSGRASHEQYFGPGTRLTVT.

The chain has TRBV5-1 and TRBJ2-7; 9 nucleotides match TRBD1. J lost 0 bases, V lost 4 bases, and 2 bases had no gene match. The CDR3 is 14 residues long. Per the germline V gene, CDR1 is SGHRS and CDR2 is YFSETQ. The CDR3 spells CASSMGQGSYEQYF. CDR3 bases: TGCGCCAGCAGCATGGGACAGGGCTCCTACGAGCAGTACTTC.

The table lists this clone with a count of one. The chain has TRBV21-1 and TRBJ2-2; the D call of TRBD2 is as the table states it, not checked on the DNA. TRBV21-1 represents a pseudogene. The CDR3 contains 16 residues. The CDR3 DNA reads as TGTGCCAGCAGCAACCCGGTATTGCTGTGCACCGGGGAGCTGTTTTTT. Encoded protein: CASSNPVLLCTGELFF.

The J gene is TRBJ2-3, the V gene TRBV9; TRBD2 matches 14 bases. Germline V gene sequence: CDR1 SGDLS, CDR2 YYNGEE. The CDR3 consists of 18 residues. Trimming cost V 0 bases and J 1 base; bases outside gene matches: 4. The CDR3 DNA reads TGTGCCAGCAGCGTAGTTGGACTAGCGGGAGGAGGCACAGATACGCAGTATTTT. Translation gives CASSVVGLAGGGTDTQYF.

J is TRBJ2-7 and V is TRBV6-6; 7 nucleotides match TRBD1. After removal of 5 bases from V and 2 bases from J, the junction contained 6 bases not matched to a gene. Germline V gene data show CDR1 as MNHNY and CDR2 as SVGAGI (reference sequence). The CDR3 has 14 residues. The CDR3 here is CASSRQGAPYEQYF. In nucleotides, the CDR3 is TGTGCCAGCAGTAGACAGGGAGCCCCCTACGAGCAGTACTTC.